A single sample is the source of the 5 T cell receptor beta chains below, sequenced in a study of human versus mouse CDR3 diversity and MHC coevolution. Here immunoSEQ multiplex PCR was the method, and the copy in TCRdb shows in-frame clones only, minus some. The repertoire holds roughly 86,000 clones, 80% to 95% seen once, with about 1.5% in the top ten. Sequenced material: naive CD4+ T cells from blood. Specified subset: CD45RO-negative CD62L-positive naive CD4 T cells. The receptors here all came from a person between 25 and 75 years old in good health.

V usage is TRBV30 and J usage is TRBJ1-1; D perhaps matches TRBD1 (5 bases). The CDR3 covers 13 residues. V was pared by 3 bases and J by 5 bases, with 13 bases between. CDR1 GTSNPN and CDR2 SVGIG come from the germline V gene (reference sequence). The CDR3 loop is CAWRYRTGTEAFF. In DNA form, the CDR3 reads TGTGCCTGGAGATACAGGACCGGGACTGAAGCTTTCTTT.

The rearrangement links TRBV11-3 to TRBJ1-1; 7 positions agree with TRBD1. This CDR3 has 13 amino acids. From germline, CDR1 is SGHNT and CDR2 YENEEA. V lost 4 bases and J lost 2; bases outside the gene matches: 1. The CDR3 here is CASSWDSNTEAFF. The CDR3 nucleotides read TGTGCCAGCAGCTGGGACAGCAACACTGAAGCTTTCTTT.

This chain joins TRBV19 and TRBJ1-5, with a tentative D call TRBD1 (6 bases). Germline V gene sequence: CDR1 LNHDA, CDR2 SQIVND (reference sequence). The CDR3 contains 14 residues. Trimming cost V 7 bases and J 0 bases, with 10 bases left between them. Written as DNA, the CDR3 is TGTGCCAGTAAAGCGGACAGTAGCAATCAGCCCCAGCATTTT. Protein: CASKADSSNQPQHF. Based on the CDR3 plus reference TRBV19 and TRBJ1-5, the full variable domain is DGGITQSPKYLFRKEGQNVTLSCEQNLNHDAMYWYRQDPGQGLRLIYYSQIVNDFQKGDIAEGYSVSREKKESFPLTVTSAQKNPTAFYLCASKADSSNQPQHFGDGTRLSIL.

This clone was counted between two and nine times. The V and J genes are TRBV10-2 and TRBJ1-4; tentative D call: TRBD1 (6 bases). The CDR3 covers 14 residues. In germline, CDR1 is WSHSY, CDR2 SAAADI. Deletions cut 6 bases from V and 8 bases from J, with 16 bases between. The CDR3 DNA sequence: TGCGCCAGCAGAGAACAGGGTTTGGGGGAAAAACTGTTTTTT. Its protein product is CASREQGLGEKLFF.

Comment on this clone: Other DNA variants within this sample encode the same CDR3. The chain combines TRBV10-3 with TRBJ1-1; D remains ambiguous. The CDR3 totals 12 residues. V lost 4 bases, J lost 2 bases, and 5 bases lay in between. Germline CDR1 reads ENHRY; CDR2 reads SYGVKD. CDR3 coding DNA: TGTGCCATCAGTGGGCAAAACACTGAAGCTTTCTTT. As protein: CAISGQNTEAFF.